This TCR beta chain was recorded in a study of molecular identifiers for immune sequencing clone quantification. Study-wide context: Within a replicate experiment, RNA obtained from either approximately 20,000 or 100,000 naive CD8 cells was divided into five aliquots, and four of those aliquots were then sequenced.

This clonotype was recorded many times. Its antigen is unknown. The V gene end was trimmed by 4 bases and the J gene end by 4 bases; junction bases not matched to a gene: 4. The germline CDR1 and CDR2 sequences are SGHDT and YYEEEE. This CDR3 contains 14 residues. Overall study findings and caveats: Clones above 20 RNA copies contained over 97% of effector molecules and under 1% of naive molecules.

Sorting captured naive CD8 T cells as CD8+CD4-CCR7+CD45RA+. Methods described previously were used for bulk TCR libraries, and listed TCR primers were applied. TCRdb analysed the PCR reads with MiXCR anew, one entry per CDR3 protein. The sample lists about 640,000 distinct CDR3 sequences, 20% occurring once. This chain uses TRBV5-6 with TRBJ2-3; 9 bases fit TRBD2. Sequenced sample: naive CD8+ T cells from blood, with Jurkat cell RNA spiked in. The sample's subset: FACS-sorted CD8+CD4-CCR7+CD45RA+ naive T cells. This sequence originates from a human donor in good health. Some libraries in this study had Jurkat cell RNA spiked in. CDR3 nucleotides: TGTGCCAGCAGCATGGGACTAGCCCCAGATACGCAGTATTTT. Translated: CASSMGLAPDTQYF. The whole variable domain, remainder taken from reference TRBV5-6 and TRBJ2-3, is DAGVTQSPTHLIKTRGQQVTLRCSPKSGHDTVSWYQQALGQGPQFIFQYYEEEERQRGNFPDRFSGHQFPNYSSELNVNALLLGDSALYLCASSMGLAPDTQYFGPGTRLTVL.